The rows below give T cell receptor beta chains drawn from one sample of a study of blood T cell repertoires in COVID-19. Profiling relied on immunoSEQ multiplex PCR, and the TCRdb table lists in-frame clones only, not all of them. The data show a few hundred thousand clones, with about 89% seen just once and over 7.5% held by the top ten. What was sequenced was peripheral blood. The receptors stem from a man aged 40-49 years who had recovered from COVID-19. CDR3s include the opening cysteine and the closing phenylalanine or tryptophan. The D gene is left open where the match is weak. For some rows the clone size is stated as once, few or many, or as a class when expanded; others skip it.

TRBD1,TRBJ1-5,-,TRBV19,CASSIAGTGNQPQHF,TGTGCCAGTAGTATAGCCGGGACAGGCAATCAGCCCCAGCATTTT
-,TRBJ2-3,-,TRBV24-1,CATSDPTRGTDTQYF,TGTGCCACCAGTGATCCGACCAGGGGCACAGATACGCAGTATTTT
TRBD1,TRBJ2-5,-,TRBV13,CASSRQGVSETQYF,TGTGCCAGCAGCCGTCAGGGGGTATCAGAGACCCAGTACTTC
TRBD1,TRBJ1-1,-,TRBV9,CASSPRTGDVEAFF,TGTGCCAGCAGCCCCCGGACAGGGGACGTTGAAGCTTTCTTT
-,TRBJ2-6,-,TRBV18,CASSSTTRNTPGANVLTF,TGTGCCAGCTCATCAACCACGAGGAATACGCCTGGGGCCAACGTCCTGACTTTC
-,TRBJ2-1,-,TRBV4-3,CASSQSWSSYNEQFF,TGCGCCAGCAGCCAAAGTTGGAGCTCCTACAATGAGCAGTTCTTC
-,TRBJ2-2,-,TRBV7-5,CARTAGGRPRNTGELFF,TGTGCCAGAACGGCGGGGGGGCGGCCGCGGAACACCGGGGAGCTGTTTTTT
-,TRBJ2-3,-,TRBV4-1,CASSQEVPGRDTQYF,TGCGCCAGCAGCCAAGAAGTCCCAGGGCGGGATACGCAGTATTTT
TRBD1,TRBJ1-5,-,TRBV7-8,CASSSRSSDHRGRGQPQHF,TGTGCCAGCAGCTCACGCTCGTCAGATCACAGGGGGCGCGGTCAGCCCCAGCATTTT
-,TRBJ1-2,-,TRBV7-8,CASSPDTANYGYTF,TGTGCCAGCAGCCCTGACACCGCTAACTATGGCTACACCTTC
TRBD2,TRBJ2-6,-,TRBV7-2,CAKSGGSGANVLTF,TGTGCCAAAAGCGGGGGCTCTGGGGCCAACGTCCTGACTTTC
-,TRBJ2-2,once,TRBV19,CASSPRGGAYTGELFF,TGTGCCAGTAGCCCCCGTGGGGGGGCCTACACCGGGGAGCTGTTTTTT
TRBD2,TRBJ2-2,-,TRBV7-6,CASRLASGELFF,TGTGCCAGCAGACTAGCGTCCGGGGAGCTGTTTTTT
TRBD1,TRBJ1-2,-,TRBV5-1,CASSLATGPNYGYTF,TGCGCCAGCAGCTTGGCGACAGGGCCTAACTATGGCTACACCTTC
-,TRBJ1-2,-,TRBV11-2,CASSAAEKTNYGYTF,TGTGCCAGCAGCGCAGCGGAAAAGACTAACTATGGCTACACCTTC
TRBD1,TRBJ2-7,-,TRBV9,CASSGRDRAHEQYF,TGTGCCAGCAGCGGCCGGGACAGGGCTCACGAGCAGTACTTC
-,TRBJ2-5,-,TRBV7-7,CASSLLRDSLAQYF,TGTGCCAGCAGCTTATTGAGGGACTCCCTCGCCCAGTACTTC
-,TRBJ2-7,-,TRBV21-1,CASSNPGFVEQYF,TGTGCCAGCAGCAACCCAGGATTCGTCGAGCAGTACTTC
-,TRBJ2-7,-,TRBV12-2,CASRVPPGQDSYEQYF,TGTGCAAGTCGCGTTCCGCCGGGACAGGACTCCTACGAGCAGTACTTC
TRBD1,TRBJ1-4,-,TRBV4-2,CASSQETGLSEKLFF,TGTGCCAGCAGCCAAGAGACAGGGCTTTCTGAAAAACTGTTTTTT
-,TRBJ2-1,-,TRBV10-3,CAISLLDRYNEQFF,TGTGCCATCAGCCTCTTGGACAGATACAATGAGCAGTTCTTC
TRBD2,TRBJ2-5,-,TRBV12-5,CASGLRLAGNLGTQYF,TGTGCTAGTGGTCTTCGACTAGCGGGCAATCTGGGGACCCAGTACTTC
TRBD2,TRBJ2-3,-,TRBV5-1,CASSSAIAGGSTDTQYF,TGCGCCAGCAGCTCGGCGATAGCGGGAGGTAGCACAGATACGCAGTATTTT
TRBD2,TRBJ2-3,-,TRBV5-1,CASSPIAASGLGTDTQYF,TGCGCCAGCAGCCCTATTGCGGCTAGCGGATTAGGAACAGATACGCAGTATTTT